The T cell receptor beta chain described here comes from a study of blood T cell repertoires in COVID-19 (dated by TCRdb to about 2020). In terms of the full investigation: Collaborator samples came from the United States, Italy and Spain and covered acute and convalescent phases of COVID-19. The material from the prospective study consisted of cDNA or gDNA derived from T cells, B-cell-depleted T cells, or PBMCs. The dataset comprised deeply sampled blood TCRbeta repertoires from subjects exposed to, actively infected with, or recovered from COVID-19. The repertoires were released in a freely available public database meant as a resource for research on the immune response to SARS-CoV-2. The samples were drawn from the first 160 participants of the ongoing ImmuneRACE study and from under 1,500 subjects provided by 6 global collaborators. Sample metadata almost always included a de-identified subject ID, COVID-19 status, age in years and sex. Where HLA class I and class II types were available, the types were taken from metadata supplied by the sample provider, not from assay-based typing.

Collaborating institutions collected whole blood in K2EDTA tubes following their own protocols. For TCRbeta analysis, collaborator samples were shipped as frozen whole blood, as isolated PBMCs, or as DNA extracted from either sample type. The immunoSEQ Assay, a bias-controlled multiplex PCR, was used to amplify TCRbeta CDR3 regions from genomic DNA. As for the original processing: The number of nucleated cells in each sample was estimated by amplification of reference gene primers within the assay. Sequence reads were collapsed and filtered to measure the absolute abundance of every unique TCRbeta CDR3 rearrangement. For each sample, productive Simpson clonality was calculated as the square root of Simpson's diversity index over productive rearrangements. Sourced from immuneACCESS, this table was stored by TCRdb with only in-frame sequences that have V and J called. A share of the clones is absent; for the studies checked, an unresolved V gene accounts for under half, and the remainder has no known explanation. The V and J calls and clone size come from that table; D and trimming were worked out from the DNA. A total of around 59,000 clones appear in this sample, more than 80% of them only once. More than 1.2% of the sample rests with the top ten.

Comments on this clone: Its antigen specificity is not known. Base qualities are missing; no much larger clone stands one base away.

The germline V gene provides CDR1 SGHRS and CDR2 YFSETQ. The CDR3 covers 16 residues, taking in both the cysteine and the phenylalanine. Only the CDR3 portion is preserved as DNA: 48 bases, with reading frame beginning at the first base. Ends trimmed: V by 2 bases, J by 4 bases; bases unmatched to a gene: 9. Summary of the overall study and its limitations: The amount of clinical and demographic metadata varied by source and participant and was provided uncurated.

The specimen was peripheral blood. The sequence joins TRBV5-1 to TRBJ1-1; a stretch of 9 junction bases matches TRBD1. The sequence derives from a man aged 60 to 75 with acute or convalescent COVID-19. CDR3 sequence: CASSFLRQGGGTEAFF. The nucleotide sequence reads as follows: TGCGCCAGCAGCTTCCTCCGACAGGGGGGGGGCACTGAAGCTTTCTTT.